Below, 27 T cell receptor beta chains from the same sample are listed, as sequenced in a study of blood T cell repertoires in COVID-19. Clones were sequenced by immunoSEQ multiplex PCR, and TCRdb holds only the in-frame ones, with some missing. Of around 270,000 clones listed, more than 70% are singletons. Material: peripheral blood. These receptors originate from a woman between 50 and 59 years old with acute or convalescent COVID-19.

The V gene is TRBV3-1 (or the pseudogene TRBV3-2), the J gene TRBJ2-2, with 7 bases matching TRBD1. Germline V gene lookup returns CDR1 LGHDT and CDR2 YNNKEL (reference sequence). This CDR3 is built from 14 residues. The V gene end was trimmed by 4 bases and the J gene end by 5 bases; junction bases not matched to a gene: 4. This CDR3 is CASSPQTGTGELFF. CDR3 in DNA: TGTGCCAGCAGCCCCCAGACAGGGACCGGGGAGCTGTTTTTT.

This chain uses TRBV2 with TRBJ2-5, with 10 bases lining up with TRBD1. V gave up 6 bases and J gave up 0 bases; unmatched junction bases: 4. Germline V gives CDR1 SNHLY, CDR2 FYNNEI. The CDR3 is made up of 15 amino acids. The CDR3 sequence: CASRTDRGYQETQYF. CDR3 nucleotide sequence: TGTGCCAGCAGGACGGACAGGGGGTACCAAGAGACCCAGTACTTC.

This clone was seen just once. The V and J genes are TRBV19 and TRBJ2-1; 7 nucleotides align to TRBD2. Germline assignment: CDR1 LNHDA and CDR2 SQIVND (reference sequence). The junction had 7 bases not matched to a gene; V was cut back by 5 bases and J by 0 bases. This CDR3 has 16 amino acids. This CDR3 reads CASSLERGYSYNEQFF. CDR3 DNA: TGTGCCAGTAGTCTCGAGCGGGGCTACTCCTACAATGAGCAGTTCTTC.

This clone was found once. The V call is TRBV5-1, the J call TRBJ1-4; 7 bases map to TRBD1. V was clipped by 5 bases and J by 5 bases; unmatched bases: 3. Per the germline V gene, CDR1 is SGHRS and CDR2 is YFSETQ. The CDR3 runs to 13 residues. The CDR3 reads CASRTGSNEKLFF. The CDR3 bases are TGCGCCAGCAGGACAGGGTCAAATGAAAAACTGTTTTTT.

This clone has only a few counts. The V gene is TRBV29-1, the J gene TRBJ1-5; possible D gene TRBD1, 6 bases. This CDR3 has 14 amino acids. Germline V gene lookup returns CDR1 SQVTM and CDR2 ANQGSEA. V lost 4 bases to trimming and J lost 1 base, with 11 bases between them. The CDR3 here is CSVVQGFSNQPQHF. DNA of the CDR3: TGCAGCGTTGTACAGGGTTTCAGCAATCAGCCCCAGCATTTT.

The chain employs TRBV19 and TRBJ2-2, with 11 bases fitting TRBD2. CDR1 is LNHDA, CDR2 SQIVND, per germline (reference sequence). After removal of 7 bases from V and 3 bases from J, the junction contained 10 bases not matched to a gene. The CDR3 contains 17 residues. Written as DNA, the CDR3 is TGTGCCAGTACCGTAATAGCGGGAGGGCCGGACACCGGGGAGCTGTTTTTT. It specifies CASTVIAGGPDTGELFF.

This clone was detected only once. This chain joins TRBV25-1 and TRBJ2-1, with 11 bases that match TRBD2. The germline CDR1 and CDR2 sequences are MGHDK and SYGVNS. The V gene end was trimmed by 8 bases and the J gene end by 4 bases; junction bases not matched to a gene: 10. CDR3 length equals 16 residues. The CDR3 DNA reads TGTGCCAGCCGAACTAGCGGGAGTAAGTCTTACAATGAGCAGTTCTTC. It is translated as CASRTSGSKSYNEQFF.

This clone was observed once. CDR3 sequence (DNA): TGCAGCCTGGCGGGACTAGCCGTTTACAATGAGCAGTTCTTC. Residues: CSLAGLAVYNEQFF. J is TRBJ2-1 and V is TRBV29-1; 9 nucleotides align to TRBD2. This CDR3 has 14 amino acids. CDR1 SQVTM and CDR2 ANQGSEA come from the germline V gene. The V segment lost 8 bases and the J segment 4 bases; nucleotides outside the gene matches: 9.

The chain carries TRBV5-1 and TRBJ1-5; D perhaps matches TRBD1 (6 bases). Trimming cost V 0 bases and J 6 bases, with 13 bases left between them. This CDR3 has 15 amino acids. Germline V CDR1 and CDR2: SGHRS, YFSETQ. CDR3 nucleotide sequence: TGCGCCAGCAGCTTGGTGGGGGGGCCAAGTCAGCCCCAGCATTTT. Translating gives CASSLVGGPSQPQHF. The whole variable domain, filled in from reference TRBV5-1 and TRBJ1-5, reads KAGVTQTPRYLIKTRGQQVTLSCSPISGHRSVSWYQQTPGQGLQFLFEYFSETQRNKGNFPGRFSGRQFSNSRSEMNVSTLELGDSALYLCASSLVGGPSQPQHFGDGTRLSIL.

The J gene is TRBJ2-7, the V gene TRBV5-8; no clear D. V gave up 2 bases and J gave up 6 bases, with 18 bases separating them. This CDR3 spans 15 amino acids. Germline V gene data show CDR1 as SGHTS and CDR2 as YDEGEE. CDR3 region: CASSFLLLPSSEQYF. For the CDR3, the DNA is TGTGCCAGCAGCTTTCTCCTACTCCCATCTAGCGAGCAGTACTTC.

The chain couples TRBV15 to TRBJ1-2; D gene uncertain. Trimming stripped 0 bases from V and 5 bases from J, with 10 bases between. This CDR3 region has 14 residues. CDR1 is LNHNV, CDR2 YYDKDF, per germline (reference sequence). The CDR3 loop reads CATSRDYGGYGYTF. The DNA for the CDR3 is TGTGCCACCAGCAGAGATTATGGCGGATATGGCTACACCTTC.

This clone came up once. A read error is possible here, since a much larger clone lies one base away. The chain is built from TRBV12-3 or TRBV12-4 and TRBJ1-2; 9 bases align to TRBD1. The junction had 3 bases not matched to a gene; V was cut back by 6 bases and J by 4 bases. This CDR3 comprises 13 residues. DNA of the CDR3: TGTGCCAGCAGCCCGGGACAGGGCTATGGCTACACCTTC. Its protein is CASSPGQGYGYTF.

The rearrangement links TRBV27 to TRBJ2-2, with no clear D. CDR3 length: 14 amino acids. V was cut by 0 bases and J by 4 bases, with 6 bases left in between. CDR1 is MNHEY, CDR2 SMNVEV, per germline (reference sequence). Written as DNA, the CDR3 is TGTGCCAGCAGTTTATCGCGCTTCACCGGGGAGCTGTTTTTT. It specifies CASSLSRFTGELFF.

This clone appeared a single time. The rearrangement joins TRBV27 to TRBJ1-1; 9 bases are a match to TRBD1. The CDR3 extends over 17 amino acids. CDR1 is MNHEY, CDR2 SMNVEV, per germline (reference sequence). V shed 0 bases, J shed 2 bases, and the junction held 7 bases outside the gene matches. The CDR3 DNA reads TGTGCCAGCAGTTTATCATTCGGGGACAGGGCTAACACTGAAGCTTTCTTT. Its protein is CASSLSFGDRANTEAFF.

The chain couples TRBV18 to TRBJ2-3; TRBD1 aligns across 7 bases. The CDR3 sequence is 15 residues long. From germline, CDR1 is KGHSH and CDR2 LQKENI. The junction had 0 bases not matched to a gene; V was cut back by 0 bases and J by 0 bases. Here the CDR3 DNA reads TGTGCCAGCTCACCACCGGGACAGAGCACAGATACGCAGTATTTT. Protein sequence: CASSPPGQSTDTQYF.

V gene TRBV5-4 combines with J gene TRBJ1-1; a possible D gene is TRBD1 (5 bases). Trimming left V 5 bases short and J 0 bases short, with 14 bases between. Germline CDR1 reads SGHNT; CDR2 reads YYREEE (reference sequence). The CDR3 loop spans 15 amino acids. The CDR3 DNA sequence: TGTGCCAGCAGTTACGACAGCCTCATGAACACTGAAGCTTTCTTT. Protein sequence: CASSYDSLMNTEAFF.

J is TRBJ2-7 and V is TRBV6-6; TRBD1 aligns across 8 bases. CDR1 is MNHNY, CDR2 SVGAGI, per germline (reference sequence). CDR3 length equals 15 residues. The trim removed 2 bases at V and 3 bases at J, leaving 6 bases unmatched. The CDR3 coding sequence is TGTGCCAGCAGTTACCCCGGACAGGGTAACTACGAGCAGTACTTC. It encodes CASSYPGQGNYEQYF.

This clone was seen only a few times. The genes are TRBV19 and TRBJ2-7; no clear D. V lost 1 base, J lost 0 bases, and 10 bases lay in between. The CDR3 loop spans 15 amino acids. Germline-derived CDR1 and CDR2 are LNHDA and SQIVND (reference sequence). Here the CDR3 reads CASSIGDILSYEQYF. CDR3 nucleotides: TGTGCCAGTAGTATAGGAGACATCCTCTCCTACGAGCAGTACTTC.

CDR3 DNA sequence: TGTGCCAGCAGAGCAGAGACCCAGTACTTC. Residues: CASRAETQYF. V usage is TRBV7-9 and J usage is TRBJ2-5, with D hard to call. Germline V gene lookup returns CDR1 SEHNR and CDR2 FQNEAQ (reference sequence). The length of the CDR3 is 10 residues. V was cut by 6 bases and J by 4 bases, with 3 bases left in between.

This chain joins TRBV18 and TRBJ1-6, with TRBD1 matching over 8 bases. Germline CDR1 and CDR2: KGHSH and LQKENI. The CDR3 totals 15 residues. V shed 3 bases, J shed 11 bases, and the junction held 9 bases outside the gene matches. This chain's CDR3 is CASSPPDRALPPLHF. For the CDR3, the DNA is TGTGCCAGCTCACCCCCGGACAGGGCTCTGCCACCCCTCCACTTT.

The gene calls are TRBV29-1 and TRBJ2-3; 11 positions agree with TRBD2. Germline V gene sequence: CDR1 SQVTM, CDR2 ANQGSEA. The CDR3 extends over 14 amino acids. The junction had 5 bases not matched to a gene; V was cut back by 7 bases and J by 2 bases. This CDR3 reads CSESSGRTTDTQYF. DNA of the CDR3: TGCAGCGAGTCTAGCGGGAGGACCACAGATACGCAGTATTTT.

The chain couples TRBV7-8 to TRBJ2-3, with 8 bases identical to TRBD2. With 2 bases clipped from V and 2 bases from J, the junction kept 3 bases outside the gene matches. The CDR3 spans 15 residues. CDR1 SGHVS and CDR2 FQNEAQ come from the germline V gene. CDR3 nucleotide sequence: TGTGCCAGCAGCTTAACGGGAGGGATCACAGATACGCAGTATTTT. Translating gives CASSLTGGITDTQYF.

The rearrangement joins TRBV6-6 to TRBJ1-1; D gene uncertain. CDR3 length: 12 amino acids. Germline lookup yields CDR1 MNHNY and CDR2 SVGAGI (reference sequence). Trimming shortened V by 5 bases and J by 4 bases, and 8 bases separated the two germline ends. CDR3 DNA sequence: TGTGCCAGCAGTAGGGAGCTCACTGAAGCTTTCTTT. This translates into CASSRELTEAFF.

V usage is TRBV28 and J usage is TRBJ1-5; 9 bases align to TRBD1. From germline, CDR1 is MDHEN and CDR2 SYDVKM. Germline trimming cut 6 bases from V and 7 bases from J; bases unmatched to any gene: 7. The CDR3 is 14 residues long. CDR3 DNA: TGTGCCAGCAGAAACTACAGGGGGCCACAGCCCCAGCATTTT. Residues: CASRNYRGPQPQHF. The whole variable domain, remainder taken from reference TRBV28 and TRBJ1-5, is DVKVTQSSRYLVKRTGEKVFLECVQDMDHENMFWYRQDPGLGLRLIYFSYDVKMKEKGDIPEGYSVSREKKERFSLILESASTNQTSMYLCASRNYRGPQPQHFGDGTRLSIL.

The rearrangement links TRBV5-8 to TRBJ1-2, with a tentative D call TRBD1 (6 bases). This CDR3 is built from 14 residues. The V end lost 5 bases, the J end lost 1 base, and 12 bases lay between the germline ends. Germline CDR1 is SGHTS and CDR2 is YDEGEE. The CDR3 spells CASRELQGNYGYTF. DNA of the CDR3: TGTGCCAGCAGAGAACTACAGGGTAACTATGGCTACACCTTC. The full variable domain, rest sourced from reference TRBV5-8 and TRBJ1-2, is EAGVTQSPTHLIKTRGQQATLRCSPISGHTSVYWYQQALGLGLQFLLWYDEGEERNRGNFPPRFSGRQFPNYSSELNVNALELEDSALYLCASRELQGNYGYTFGSGTRLTVV.

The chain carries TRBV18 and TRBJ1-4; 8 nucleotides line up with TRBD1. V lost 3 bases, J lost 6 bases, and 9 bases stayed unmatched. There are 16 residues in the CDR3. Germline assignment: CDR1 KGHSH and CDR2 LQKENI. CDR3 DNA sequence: TGTGCCAGCTCACCGCGCTCAGGGGGCGCAGATGAAAAACTGTTTTTT. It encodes CASSPRSGGADEKLFF.

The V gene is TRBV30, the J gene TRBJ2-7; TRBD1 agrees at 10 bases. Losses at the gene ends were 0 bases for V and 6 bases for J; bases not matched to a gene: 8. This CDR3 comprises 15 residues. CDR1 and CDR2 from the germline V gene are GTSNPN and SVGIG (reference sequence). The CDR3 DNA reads TGTGCCTGGAGTGTCCTTGGACAGGGGGTGGGCGAGCAGTACTTC. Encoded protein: CAWSVLGQGVGEQYF.